The present T cell receptor beta chain was sequenced within a study of siplizumab effects on memory and regulatory T cells. TCR templates, around 9.3 x 10^4 per sample, were assayed. This table comes from immunoSEQ multiplex PCR, and its TCRdb copy is limited to in-frame clones, with some not included. This repertoire shows just under 20,000 clones, about 45% found once; its top ten account for about 6%. Notes on the study in general: Few alloreactive clones mapped to unstimulated subsets.

Mixed lymphocyte reaction cells were cocultured at 37°C for 6 to 7 days. This clone counts as medium-sized. The antigen is undetermined. Trimming removed 5 bases from V and 5 bases from J, with 10 bases in between. The CDR3 covers 13 residues. Germline values: CDR1 SGHTA, CDR2 FQGNSA. The rearrangement joins TRBV7-2 to TRBJ2-1; D is unclear. Input material: CFSE-low (dividing) CD4+ T cells sorted from an allogeneic mixed lymphocyte reaction. This clonotype was obtained from a human donor in good health; the cells came from an allogeneic mixed lymphocyte reaction. Some clones in this sample may be carry-over from other donors' samples. This chain's CDR3 is CASSPRWDNEQFF. The CDR3 coding sequence is TGTGCCAGCAGCCCCCGGTGGGACAATGAGCAGTTCTTC.